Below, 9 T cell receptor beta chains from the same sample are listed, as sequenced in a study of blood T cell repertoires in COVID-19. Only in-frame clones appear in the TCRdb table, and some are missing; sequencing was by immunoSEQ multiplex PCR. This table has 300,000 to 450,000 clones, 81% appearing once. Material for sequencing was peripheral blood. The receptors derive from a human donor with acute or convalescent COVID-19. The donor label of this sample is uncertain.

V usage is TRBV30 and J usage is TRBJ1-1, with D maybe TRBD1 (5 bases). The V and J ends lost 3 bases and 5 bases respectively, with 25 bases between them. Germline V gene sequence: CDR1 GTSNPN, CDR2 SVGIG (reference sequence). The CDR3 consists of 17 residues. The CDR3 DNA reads TGTGCCTGGAGCGCCCAATTGGGGCAGGGAAGACGGACTGAAGCTTTCTTT. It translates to CAWSAQLGQGRRTEAFF. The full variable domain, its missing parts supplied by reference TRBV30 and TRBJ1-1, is SQTIHQWPATLVQPVGSPLSLECTVEGTSNPNLYWYRQAAGRGLQLLFYSVGIGQISSEVPQNLSASRPQDRQFILSSKKLLLSDSGFYLCAWSAQLGQGRRTEAFFGQGTRLTVV.

This CDR3 is CAWSRTLTTDTQYF. CDR3 DNA: TGTGCCTGGAGTCGGACTTTGACCACAGATACGCAGTATTTT. The rearrangement links TRBV30 to TRBJ2-3, with D perhaps matching TRBD2 (5 bases). Germline-derived CDR1 and CDR2 are GTSNPN and SVGIG (reference sequence). This CDR3 is 14 amino acids long. V lost 2 bases and J lost 2, with 11 bases in between. The complete variable domain, with remaining parts taken from reference TRBV30 and TRBJ2-3, reads SQTIHQWPATLVQPVGSPLSLECTVEGTSNPNLYWYRQAAGRGLQLLFYSVGIGQISSEVPQNLSASRPQDRQFILSSKKLLLSDSGFYLCAWSRTLTTDTQYFGPGTRLTVL.

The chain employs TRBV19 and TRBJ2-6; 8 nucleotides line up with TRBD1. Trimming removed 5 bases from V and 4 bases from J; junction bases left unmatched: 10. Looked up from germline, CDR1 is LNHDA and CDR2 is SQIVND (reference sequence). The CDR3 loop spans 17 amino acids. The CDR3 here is CASSSGTGAWGANVLTF. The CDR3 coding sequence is TGTGCCAGTAGTTCCGGGACAGGAGCTTGGGGGGCCAACGTCCTGACTTTC.

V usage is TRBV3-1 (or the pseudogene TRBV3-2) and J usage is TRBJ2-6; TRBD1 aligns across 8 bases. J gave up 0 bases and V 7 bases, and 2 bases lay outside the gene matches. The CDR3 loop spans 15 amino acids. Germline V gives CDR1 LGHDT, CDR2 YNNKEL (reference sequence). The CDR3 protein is CASTGTGSGANVLTF. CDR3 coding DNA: TGTGCCAGCACCGGGACAGGCTCTGGGGCCAACGTCCTGACTTTC.

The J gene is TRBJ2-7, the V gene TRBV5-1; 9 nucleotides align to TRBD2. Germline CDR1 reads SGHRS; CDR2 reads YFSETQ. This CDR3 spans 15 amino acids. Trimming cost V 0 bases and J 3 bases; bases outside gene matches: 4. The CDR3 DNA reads TGCGCCAGCAGCTTGGAGACTAGCGGACTCTACGAGCAGTACTTC. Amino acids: CASSLETSGLYEQYF.

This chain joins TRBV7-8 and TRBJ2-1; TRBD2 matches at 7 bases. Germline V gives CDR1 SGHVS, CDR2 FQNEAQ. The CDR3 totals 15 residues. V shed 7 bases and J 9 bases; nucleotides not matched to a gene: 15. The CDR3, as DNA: TGTGCCAGCACCCGCGGACTAGTTTCGGTAGGTGAGCAGTTCTTC. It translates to CASTRGLVSVGEQFF.

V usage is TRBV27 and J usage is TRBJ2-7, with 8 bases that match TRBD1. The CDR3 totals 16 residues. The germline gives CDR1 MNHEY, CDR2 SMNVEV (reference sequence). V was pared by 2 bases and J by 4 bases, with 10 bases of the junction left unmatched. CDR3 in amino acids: CASSLKGQGAYYEQYF. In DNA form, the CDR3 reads TGTGCCAGCAGTTTAAAGGGCCAGGGGGCATATTACGAGCAGTACTTC.

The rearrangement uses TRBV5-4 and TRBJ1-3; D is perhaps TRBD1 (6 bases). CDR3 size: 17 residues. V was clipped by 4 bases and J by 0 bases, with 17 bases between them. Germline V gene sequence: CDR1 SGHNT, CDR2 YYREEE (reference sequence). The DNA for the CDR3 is TGTGCCAGCAGCACATCAGGGGTCCGCAGCTCTGGAAACACCATATATTTT. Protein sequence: CASSTSGVRSSGNTIYF.

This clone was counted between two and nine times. DNA for the CDR3: TGTGCCAGCAGCTTAGAGGGGGACAGCCTGGAGACCCAGTACTTC. It translates to CASSLEGDSLETQYF. The rearrangement joins TRBV11-2 to TRBJ2-5, with 7 bases aligning to TRBD1. The CDR3 runs to 15 residues. CDR1 and CDR2 from the germline V gene are SGHAT and FQNNGV. Trimming took 0 bases from V and 5 from J; bases not matched to a gene: 6.